Given below is one T cell receptor (beta chain) in context. Authors' processing steps: Estimation of nucleated cell counts was performed using reference gene primer amplification. Assay used: immunoSEQ multiplex PCR; TCRdb lists only in-frame clones, some missing. Clonal size and the V and J genes are those of that table, whereas D and trimming came from the DNA. The repertoire holds some 150,000 clones, with approximately 86% as singletons. Trimming took off 0 bases at V and 2 bases at J, with 5 bases between the two ends. The CDR3 totals 13 residues. These data are taken from a study of blood T cell repertoires in COVID-19. The overall study: Acute and convalescent COVID-19 specimens originated in the United States, Italy and Spain. PBMCs, B-cell-depleted T cells, or T cells were the source of the cDNA or gDNA that made up the material.

The V and J genes are TRBV5-3 and TRBJ2-5, with D possibly TRBD1 on 5 matching bases. TRBV5-3 belongs to the ORF category, with a function that is uncertain. The sequence came from an older man with acute or convalescent COVID-19. The material sequenced was peripheral blood. The chain's CDR3 is CARSLGQQETQYF. The CDR3 DNA reads TGTGCCAGAAGCTTGGGACAGCAAGAGACCCAGTACTTC.